Shown below are 2 T cell receptor beta chains from a single sample sequenced in a study of T cell responses to AZD1222 COVID-19 vaccine. The protocol was immunoSEQ multiplex PCR, while the TCRdb copy is restricted to in-frame clones and leaves out a portion. The data show 150,000 to 180,000 clones, 90% seen once. The specimen comprised peripheral blood, sampled on day 0 of AZD1222 vaccination. Every receptor here comes from an adult in good health.

This chain uses TRBV5-8 with TRBJ2-1; no clear D. This CDR3 comprises 15 residues. Trimming shortened V by 2 bases and J by 3 bases, and 12 bases separated the two germline ends. Germline-derived CDR1 and CDR2 are SGHTS and YDEGEE. The CDR3 region is CASSFVQPLYNEQFF. The CDR3 bases are TGTGCCAGCAGCTTCGTACAGCCCCTCTACAATGAGCAGTTCTTC.

This chain uses TRBV4-3 with TRBJ1-2; weak D call: TRBD1 (5 bases). V lost 4 bases and J 4 bases, leaving 10 bases between the germline ends. CDR1 and CDR2 from the germline V gene are LGHNA and YSLEER. CDR3 length: 13 residues. Written as DNA, the CDR3 is TGCGCCAGCAGCCTAAGTGGGGCCTATGGCTACACCTTC. Translating gives CASSLSGAYGYTF.